In this sample, the clone carrying this TCR beta chain turned up many times. Its antigen remains unknown. Individual cDNA molecules had unique molecular identifiers attached to them by the library. Original data processing: From around 25,000 to 690,000 TCRs were found per sample, with a median of roughly 89,000. Each CDR3 protein is one row after TCRdb ran MiXCR on the RACE reads. The V and J calls were not made by the authors but by TCRdb's processing. The sample lists a few hundred thousand distinct CDR3 sequences; approximately 5.8% were seen once. The data stem from a study of human T cells and chemical hapten exposure. Study summary: Donors were sensitized with 2% DPC on the upper inner arm.

General observations from the study: While controls formed fewer of them, expanded TCRs formed significantly more large CDR3 similarity clusters.

The time point is: pre-sensitization, week 0. Described treatment: therapeutic diphenylcyclopropenone sensitization with weekly scalp DPC. This CDR3 has 10 residues. Germline-derived CDR1 and CDR2 are SEHNR and FQNEAQ (reference sequence). With 3 bases removed from V and 8 bases from J, the gap between germline ends came to 4 bases. The source material was whole blood, sampled in connection with sensitization to the hapten diphenylcyclopropenone (DPC). The TCR originated in a woman younger than 35 with alopecia areata. Some clones in this sample may be carry-over from other donors' samples. This chain links TRBV7-9 with TRBJ1-1; no clear D. CDR3 sequence reads: CASSFKEAFF. The CDR3 nucleotides read TGTGCCAGCAGCTTCAAGGAAGCTTTCTTT.